This TCR beta chain was recovered during a study of T cells after yellow fever vaccination. The 5'RACE template-switching step produced TCR cDNA and added a universal primer site and UMIs. TCRdb ran MiXCR on the 5' RACE reads and lists one entry per CDR3 protein. The sample yields hundreds of thousands of distinct CDR3 sequences, approximately 12% seen once. CDR1 and CDR2 (germline): SGHTA, FQGNSA. The CDR3 has 12 amino acids. Trimming shortened V by 7 bases and J by 3 bases, and 10 bases separated the two germline ends. The chain carries TRBV7-2 and TRBJ2-7; possibly TRBD2 for D (5 bases). This receptor was taken from a man aged 30 to 39 who received the YFV17D yellow fever vaccine. Here the sequenced sample was PBMCs, taken on the day of the yellow fever booster vaccination. DNA for the CDR3: TGTGCCAGCAAAAGGACTGGCTACGAGCAGTACTTC. The encoded protein is CASKRTGYEQYF. The variable domain in full, with the rest retrieved from reference TRBV7-2 and TRBJ2-7, is GAGVSQSPSNKVTEKGKDVELRCDPISGHTALYWYRQSLGQGLEFLIYFQGNSAPDKSGLPSDRFSAERTGGSVSTLTIQRTQQEDSAVYLCASKRTGYEQYFGPGTRLTVT.